The TCR beta chain described here comes from a study of blood T cell repertoires in COVID-19. At the level of the study: Acute and convalescent COVID-19 samples came from the United States, Italy and Spain. T cells, B-cell-depleted T cells, or PBMCs provided the cDNA or gDNA that served as material.

The CDR3 has 19 amino acids. CDR1 and CDR2 (germline): KGHSH, LQKENI. Trimming took 1 base from V and 0 from J; bases not matched to a gene: 12. Participants spanned ages about 18 to 95 years and resided in fewer than 30 US areas. Participants reported their clinical history, and cohort assignment relied on those reports. Some clones are missing from TCRdb's copy, which holds only in-frame ones; the method was immunoSEQ multiplex PCR. The sample records approximately 260,000 clones, approximately 89% being singletons. Input material: PBMCs or T cells enriched from blood (not recorded which). The chain is built from TRBV18 and TRBJ2-7, with TRBD1 matching 10 bases. The receptor comes from a woman between 40 and 55 years old with acute COVID-19. CDR3: CASSPRVSGTGVSSYEQYV. The CDR3 DNA is TGTGCCAGCTCACCACGCGTCTCCGGGACAGGGGTTAGCTCCTACGAGCAGTACGTC.